These T cell receptor beta chains were read from a single sample in a study of regulatory T cells in long-lasting Graves disease. MiXCR, applied by TCRdb to the multiplex PCR reads, yields one record per CDR3 protein. The profile shows fewer than 400,000 distinct CDR3 sequences, around 20% of them singletons. Sequenced material: peripheral blood mononuclear cells (PBMCs), taken when the disease was refractory, from a patient treated with antithyroid drugs. These receptors were collected from a female donor with Graves disease. The CDR3 runs from the conserved cysteine through the conserved F or W. D genes are given only for firm matches. A clone size is listed for some rows: how often the clone was seen (once, few, many), or a class if it is expanded.

.,TRBV6-1,TRBD1,TRBJ1-4,TGTGCCAGCAGTGCCTCCGGTTGGACAGGGCAGGATGAAAAACTGTTTTTT,CASSASGWTGQDEKLFF
many,TRBV10-3,TRBD1,TRBJ2-5,TGTGCCATCAGGGACAGGGCAGGGGAGACCCAGTACTTC,CAIRDRAGETQYF
few,TRBV4-3,.,TRBJ1-2,TGCGCCAGCAGCCTCCGCCAGGGTTTGGGCTACACCTTC,CASSLRQGLGYTF
few,TRBV29-1,.,TRBJ2-2,TGCAGCGTACTCCCGGTCGGCCTAACCACCGGGGAGCTGTTTTTT,CSVLPVGLTTGELFF
many,TRBV12-3/TRBV12-4,.,TRBJ1-5,TGTGCCAGCAGTTTCGTTATAGGGAATCAGCCCCAGCATTTT,CASSFVIGNQPQHF
many,TRBV10-3,.,TRBJ1-1,TGTGCCATCAGTGAACGGGGAACCACTGAAGCTTTCTTT,CAISERGTTEAFF
few,TRBV11-1,.,TRBJ2-1,TGTGCCAGCAGCCTCTTTTTTGGTCAAGCGAATGAGCAGTTCTTC,CASSLFFGQANEQFF
.,TRBV19,.,TRBJ2-7,TGTGCCAGTAGTATGGGCGGGAAAAGGTTTTACGAGCAGTACTTC,CASSMGGKRFYEQYF
many,TRBV12-3/TRBV12-4,TRBD1,TRBJ1-2,TGTGCCAGCAGTCCTACGACAGGGTGGGGCGGCTACACCTTC,CASSPTTGWGGYTF
many,TRBV6-1,TRBD2,TRBJ2-7,TGTGCCAGCAGACCAACTAGCGGAACCTCCTACGAGCAGTACTTC,CASRPTSGTSYEQYF
few,TRBV5-6,TRBD2,TRBJ2-7,TGTGCCAGCAGCTTGGAGGCTAGCGGGAGATACTACGAGCAGTACTTC,CASSLEASGRYYEQYF
.,TRBV27,.,TRBJ1-6,TGTGCCACTCAAACCGGGATAGATAATTCACCCCTCCACTTT,CATQTGIDNSPLHF
many,TRBV20-1,TRBD2,TRBJ2-7,TGCAGTGCTAGCCCCACTAGCGCAGCCTACGAGCAGTACTTC,CSASPTSAAYEQYF
.,TRBV20-1,.,TRBJ2-5,TGCAGTGCTAGAGGCGTTCAGGGGTTCCAAGAGACCCAGTACTTC,CSARGVQGFQETQYF
many,TRBV28,.,TRBJ2-5,TGTGCCAGCATCCCGGGAGCAGGAGGCGAGACCCAGTACTTC,CASIPGAGGETQYF
.,TRBV18,.,TRBJ2-3,TGTGCCAGCTCACTAATCCCCCGGAGGACAGATACGCAGTATTTT,CASSLIPRRTDTQYF
few,TRBV30,.,TRBJ1-5,TGTGCCTGGAGTGCAAAGGAGCATAGCAATCAGCCCCAGCATTTT,CAWSAKEHSNQPQHF
.,TRBV5-1,.,TRBJ1-1,TGCGCCAGCGCCATTGGGGGGGGCATGAACACTGAAGCTTTCTTT,CASAIGGGMNTEAFF
many,TRBV12-3/TRBV12-4,TRBD1,TRBJ1-3,TGTGCCAGCAGGTCGATAGGGACAGAAACTGGAAACACCATATATTTT,CASRSIGTETGNTIYF
.,TRBV12-3/TRBV12-4,.,TRBJ1-5,TGTGCCAGCAGTTTGGATTATAGCAATCAGCCCCAGCATTTT,CASSLDYSNQPQHF
few,TRBV9,.,TRBJ2-7,TGTGCCAGCAGCGTAGGACCCGGATACGAGCAGTACTTC,CASSVGPGYEQYF
many,TRBV2,.,TRBJ1-2,TGTGCCAGCAGTGATGGCTATGGCTACACCTTC,CASSDGYGYTF
.,TRBV30,.,TRBJ1-2,TGTGCCCAAAGCCCAGGGAGCTATGGCTACACCTTC,CAQSPGSYGYTF
.,TRBV20-1,TRBD2,TRBJ2-7,TGCAGTGCTAGAGATACTAGCGGGAGCTCCTACGAGCAGTACTTC,CSARDTSGSSYEQYF
.,TRBV20-1,TRBD2,TRBJ2-2,TGCAGTGCGACCGGACTAGCGGGAGGGGACACCGGGGAGCTGTTTTTT,CSATGLAGGDTGELFF
many,TRBV28,TRBD1,TRBJ1-2,TGTGCCAGCAGTCCCGGGACAGGGTTTTATGGCTACACCTTC,CASSPGTGFYGYTF
.,TRBV6-5,TRBD1,TRBJ1-2,TGTGCCAGCAGTTACTCGACAGGGGGCGCGGATGGCTACACCTTC,CASSYSTGGADGYTF
few,TRBV27,.,TRBJ2-5,TGTGCCAGCAGTTTATCCCGCCAGGTCGGGGAGACCCAGTACTTC,CASSLSRQVGETQYF
few,TRBV27,TRBD2,TRBJ2-5,TGTGCCAGCAGTTATAGCGGGATACAGACCCAGTACTTC,CASSYSGIQTQYF
few,TRBV19,.,TRBJ1-2,TGTGCCAGTAGCGAACGGTCCTATGGCTACACCTTC,CASSERSYGYTF
few,TRBV10-1,.,TRBJ1-1,TGCGCCAGCAGGGAGACCCTCGGGACTGAAGCTTTCTTT,CASRETLGTEAFF
.,TRBV5-1,.,TRBJ1-1,TGCGCCAGCAGCTTGGCCGGGAGTTGGACTGAAGCTTTCTTT,CASSLAGSWTEAFF
few,TRBV20-1,TRBD2,TRBJ2-7,TGCAGTGCTACAGGACTAGCGGGAGGACCGAGCTCCTACGAGCAGTACTTC,CSATGLAGGPSSYEQYF
.,TRBV7-2,.,TRBJ2-7,TGTGCCAGCAGCTCCCGGGTAGGGGGGGACGGCGAGCAGTACTTC,CASSSRVGGDGEQYF